This T cell receptor beta chain stems from a study of shared clonotypes between healthy human individuals (dated by TCRdb to the early 2020s). For context, the study as a whole: A few men and two women, aged 18 to 49 years, made up the cohort. For each donor, CD4 naive and CD4 memory were each run on three plates, CD8 naive on two plates, and CD8 memory on one plate. To estimate repertoire size and how much clonotype sharing occurs between individuals, the study deeply sequenced the blood TCR repertoires of five healthy adults. To increase sequencing depth and limit assay-specific biases, different laboratories used diverse techniques to prepare libraries and sequence TCR repertoires. Per donor, leukapheresis produced somewhere between about 0.94 and 9.5 billion PBMCs. What the work shows at the level of the full study, not this receptor alone: Compared with non-shared clonotypes, clonotypes shared by all four sorted-subset donors had higher generation probabilities. Pairwise subsampling led to the expectation that sequencing depth would affect the degree of clonotype sharing among donors. The small number of donors limited the genetic and exposure-history diversity represented. Sampling was restricted to blood, and TCR repertoires in tissues likely differ from the TCR repertoires found in blood. Naive subsets generally had larger estimated clonotype richness than memory subsets. Sharing across several donors was observed for approximately 5% of naive CD4, over 3% of naive CD8, 2% to 2.5% of memory CD4, and over 0.3% of memory CD8 clonotypes. Rarefaction of sorted-subset datasets indicated incomplete sequencing despite the large sequencing depth.

Using the deep immunoSEQ assay, TCR CDR3 regions were amplified from genomic DNA by multiplex PCR. Genomic DNA extracted from each cell subset was distributed evenly over all wells of several immunoSEQ 96-well plates, and each plate served as one replicate. For sorted subsets, each replicate PCR was loaded with around 220 ng genomic DNA, equivalent to about 33,000 T cell genomes. Purified libraries were quantified with a Qubit 3.0 fluorometer, sized on a Bioanalyzer 2100, and re-quantified with the KAPA Library Quantification kit. Every immunoSEQ 96-well plate was sequenced on a dedicated single-read 150-cycle Illumina NextSeq 550 flow cell. The original methods were these. The immunoSEQ output contained only junctional sequences without quality scores, so filtering could not match that applied to full-length reads. Sequences were annotated with PyIR, a Python wrapper for IgBLAST v1.9, using IMGT germline references to assign V/J genes and CDR3. Any read was removed if the V/J assignment was weak (E-value above 1e-6), the CDR3 was missing, or the read contained stop codons, out-of-frame junctions, or ambiguous translated residues. V3J clonotypes were defined by identical inferred V gene, J gene, and CDR3 amino acid sequence. Percentage overlap between repertoires was computed as shared unique clonotypes divided by the size of the smaller repertoire. Richness of each repertoire was evaluated using RTK rarefaction, the Chao1 estimator, and Recon v2.1 estimates of unobserved clonotypes. For all TCRbeta clonotypes obtained by the gDNA method from a few donors, generation probabilities were computed with OLGA. The source is immuneACCESS, and TCRdb retained only in-frame sequences with V and J called. Part of the clones is not carried over; for the studies checked, unresolved V genes explain less than half of this, and the remainder is unexplained. V and J calls and clone size come straight from that table; D and trimming were deduced from the DNA. In this sample the table shows about 1.5 million clones, under 99% of which occur a single time. The top ten clones comprise 0.4% to 0.45% of the sample.

The donors were healthy, HIV-negative adults who had no recently reported acute infections or vaccinations. Every donor was a Caucasian adult living in Nashville, Tennessee, USA. CD4+ T cells were enriched through magnetic negative selection, after which naive cells were positively selected on CD45RA and the remaining negative fraction served as the memory subset. Blood was collected by leukapheresis, and PBMCs were isolated by Ficoll-Histopaque density gradient centrifugation and then cryopreserved in liquid nitrogen vapor phase. Analytical flow cytometry was used to check the purity and quantity of each magnetically sorted T cell population. Each sorted fraction had its genomic DNA isolated and then quantified by UV absorbance on a Nanodrop 2000c. In regard to this clone: What antigen it recognizes has not been identified. No clone much larger than this one lies a single base away; base qualities are absent.

After removal of 6 bases from V and 0 bases from J, the junction retains 11 bases not matched to a gene. The CDR3 numbers 18 residues from cysteine through phenylalanine. Of the read, only the CDR3 DNA is kept; its 54 bases are in frame from base 1. CDR1 and CDR2 were assigned from the germline V gene as KGHSH and LQKENI. The TCR sequence derives from a man aged 25-45 years in good health. This chain is built from TRBV18 and TRBJ2-1; 10 bases in the junction line up with TRBD2. Sequencing was done on a sample of naive CD4+ T cells sorted from blood. In light of the paper, this sample's cell subset or site label describes: CD45RA+ positively selected. The nucleotide sequence reads TGTGCCAGCTCTCTACGGACTAGCGGCCCAAGCTCCTACAATGAGCAGTTCTTC. Translated, it reads CASSLRTSGPSSYNEQFF.